The clone carrying this T cell receptor (beta chain) was recorded at least ten times. Its specificity is not known. Germline CDR1 is SGHAT and CDR2 is FQNNGV. This CDR3 is 16 amino acids long. Trimming at V came to 5 bases and at J to 5 bases, leaving 12 bases not matched to a gene. The data originate from a study of T-cell memory formation after mild COVID-19. TCRdb recomputed calls from the 5' RACE reads with MiXCR, one row per CDR3 protein. The table lists 58,000 or so distinct CDR3 sequences, about 27% of them singletons, with roughly 41% in the top ten. Whole-study results and caveats: Confirmation of SARS-CoV-2 specificity was lacking for second-wave clones peaking day 37. Clones that contracted from day 15 to 85 had balanced CD4/CD8; later expanders were CD4+ biased.

The origin of this receptor is a man aged 18 to 30 who had mild COVID-19 (a few samples of this study predate the infection). Cell type and time point are not known. Sequenced: PBMCs or a T cell subset sorted from them (not recorded which). The gene calls are TRBV11-2 and TRBJ2-5, with 9 positions matching TRBD1. The CDR3 region has the DNA TGTGCCAGCAGCCCTTGGACAGGGGCGGGCCGGGAGACCCAGTACTTC. As protein: CASSPWTGAGRETQYF.